The rows below give T cell receptor beta chains drawn from one sample of a study of PD-L1 blockade in urothelial cancer. Using immunoSEQ multiplex PCR, the repertoire was profiled, and TCRdb retains in-frame clones only, with some absent. This sample has around 33,000 clones, with 82% found just once. The sequenced sample was PBMCs, obtained around atezolizumab (anti-PD-L1) treatment. The receptor source for this set is a man aged 55 to 70 with urothelial cancer. Each CDR3 is given with its conserved first and last residue. Each record gives: CDR3 DNA, CDR3 protein, V gene, D gene, clone size, J gene. A D gene is named only where the DNA matches it firmly. The listing skips clone size in some rows; elsewhere it reads once, few, many or a size class.

CDR3nt: TGTGCCAGCAGTCGGGGAGCAGATACGCAGTATTTT
CDR3aa: CASSRGADTQYF
v_gene: TRBV27
d_gene: NA
abundance: NA
j_gene: TRBJ2-3

CDR3nt: TGTGCCAGCAGTGCTAGCGGATCGAACACCGGGGAGCTGTTTTTT
CDR3aa: CASSASGSNTGELFF
v_gene: TRBV2
d_gene: TRBD2
abundance: NA
j_gene: TRBJ2-2

CDR3nt: TGTGCCAGCAGCTTACCCAACTCCCGGGGAGCTGGAAACACCATATATTTT
CDR3aa: CASSLPNSRGAGNTIYF
v_gene: TRBV7-9
d_gene: NA
abundance: once
j_gene: TRBJ1-3

CDR3nt: TGTGCCTGGGGCGAAACAGGATACACTGAAGCTTTCTTT
CDR3aa: CAWGETGYTEAFF
v_gene: TRBV30
d_gene: NA
abundance: NA
j_gene: TRBJ1-1

CDR3nt: TGTGCCAGCAGCCCCGAGGACAGGGGGCGTTTGTGGACCTTTCGGGGCTCCGGGGAGCTGTTTTTT
CDR3aa: CASSPEDRGRLWTFRGSGELFF
v_gene: TRBV4-2
d_gene: TRBD1
abundance: NA
j_gene: TRBJ2-2

CDR3nt: TGTGCCAGTAGTATATCAGGGGCGACCGGGGAGCTGTTTTTT
CDR3aa: CASSISGATGELFF
v_gene: TRBV19
d_gene: NA
abundance: NA
j_gene: TRBJ2-2

CDR3nt: TGTGCCAGCAGTTTAAGAGACTCCCGGTTGGATGGCTACACCTTC
CDR3aa: CASSLRDSRLDGYTF
v_gene: TRBV27
d_gene: NA
abundance: NA
j_gene: TRBJ1-2

CDR3nt: TGTGCCAGCAGCCTCGGAACAGGTACTGAGCAGTTCTTC
CDR3aa: CASSLGTGTEQFF
v_gene: TRBV7-9
d_gene: NA
abundance: NA
j_gene: TRBJ2-1

CDR3nt: TGTGCCAGCAGAAGAGGGACAGCCCTAAATCAGCCCCAGCATTTT
CDR3aa: CASRRGTALNQPQHF
v_gene: TRBV6-1
d_gene: TRBD1
abundance: NA
j_gene: TRBJ1-5

CDR3nt: TGTGCCAGCAGCCTACACAGGGGTCTAAACTCTGGGGCCAACGTCCTGACTTTC
CDR3aa: CASSLHRGLNSGANVLTF
v_gene: TRBV9
d_gene: TRBD1
abundance: NA
j_gene: TRBJ2-6

CDR3nt: TGTGCCAGCAGCGGGGGATATACGCAGTATTTT
CDR3aa: CASSGGYTQYF
v_gene: TRBV28
d_gene: NA
abundance: NA
j_gene: TRBJ2-3

CDR3nt: TGTGCCAGCAGTTACAGCAGGGGCCAGTACTTC
CDR3aa: CASSYSRGQYF
v_gene: TRBV6-6
d_gene: NA
abundance: once
j_gene: TRBJ2-5

CDR3nt: TGTGCCAGCAGTTTATCTTCCGGTTTCGGCTACACCTTC
CDR3aa: CASSLSSGFGYTF
v_gene: TRBV28
d_gene: NA
abundance: NA
j_gene: TRBJ1-2

CDR3nt: TGTGCCATCAGTGAGCCCCTCGGGGGTCGCTCCTACAATGAGCAGTTCTTC
CDR3aa: CAISEPLGGRSYNEQFF
v_gene: TRBV10-3
d_gene: NA
abundance: NA
j_gene: TRBJ2-1

CDR3nt: TGTGCCAGCAGCCCGGACAGTGCAACTAATGAAAAACTGTTTTTT
CDR3aa: CASSPDSATNEKLFF
v_gene: TRBV7-9
d_gene: NA
abundance: NA
j_gene: TRBJ1-4

CDR3nt: TGTGCCAGCAGTCGAAGTGGCGGCACTGAAGCTTTCTTT
CDR3aa: CASSRSGGTEAFF
v_gene: TRBV6-6
d_gene: NA
abundance: NA
j_gene: TRBJ1-1

CDR3nt: TGTGCCAGCAGTTTCGATACCGGGAGGCATTTT
CDR3aa: CASSFDTGRHF
v_gene: TRBV28
d_gene: NA
abundance: NA
j_gene: TRBJ1-5

CDR3nt: TGTGCCAGCAGCTTAGGCCAGACCGACAGAGATGAAAAACTGTTTTTT
CDR3aa: CASSLGQTDRDEKLFF
v_gene: TRBV11-2
d_gene: NA
abundance: NA
j_gene: TRBJ1-4

CDR3nt: TGTGCCAGCAAATCAGGGGCCCTGGGCGAGCAGTACTTC
CDR3aa: CASKSGALGEQYF
v_gene: TRBV6-5
d_gene: NA
abundance: NA
j_gene: TRBJ2-7

CDR3nt: TGTGCCACCGGTAGCGGGGGGCCCTACGAGCAGTACTTC
CDR3aa: CATGSGGPYEQYF
v_gene: TRBV28
d_gene: TRBD2
abundance: NA
j_gene: TRBJ2-7

CDR3nt: TGCGCCAGCAGCTTGGACAGGCTTTTCGGAAACACCATATATTTT
CDR3aa: CASSLDRLFGNTIYF
v_gene: TRBV5-1
d_gene: NA
abundance: NA
j_gene: TRBJ1-3

CDR3nt: TGTGCCTGGAGAATGAGTATGATGAACACTGAAGCTTTCTTT
CDR3aa: CAWRMSMMNTEAFF
v_gene: TRBV30
d_gene: NA
abundance: few
j_gene: TRBJ1-1

CDR3nt: TGTGCCTGGACCCGGGGGGCAAAGCTGGATGAGCAGTTCTTC
CDR3aa: CAWTRGAKLDEQFF
v_gene: TRBV30
d_gene: NA
abundance: NA
j_gene: TRBJ2-1

CDR3nt: TGTGCCAGCAGCCCGAGGGGGGGCCGCATGAACACTGAAGCTTTCTTT
CDR3aa: CASSPRGGRMNTEAFF
v_gene: TRBV7-9
d_gene: NA
abundance: NA
j_gene: TRBJ1-1

CDR3nt: TGCGCCAGCAGCTCCGACGGGGGTAACTATGGCTACACCTTC
CDR3aa: CASSSDGGNYGYTF
v_gene: TRBV5-1
d_gene: NA
abundance: NA
j_gene: TRBJ1-2

CDR3nt: TGTGCCAGCTCACCCGGACAGGCCGGGAACACTGAAGCTTTCTTT
CDR3aa: CASSPGQAGNTEAFF
v_gene: TRBV18
d_gene: TRBD1
abundance: NA
j_gene: TRBJ1-1

CDR3nt: TGTGCCAGCAGCGATTCTAGCGGGGGTGGTTACTTC
CDR3aa: CASSDSSGGGYF
v_gene: TRBV5-6
d_gene: TRBD2
abundance: NA
j_gene: TRBJ2-4

CDR3nt: TGTGCCTGGAGTCCGGCAGGGGCATTCACGGAGACCCAGTACTTC
CDR3aa: CAWSPAGAFTETQYF
v_gene: TRBV30
d_gene: NA
abundance: NA
j_gene: TRBJ2-5

CDR3nt: TGTGCCAGCAGTTTCGGGACAGGGGAGGTAGAGACCCAGTACTTC
CDR3aa: CASSFGTGEVETQYF
v_gene: TRBV28
d_gene: TRBD1
abundance: NA
j_gene: TRBJ2-5

CDR3nt: TGTGCCTGGAGTGTACTTAACGGGGAGCTGTTTTTT
CDR3aa: CAWSVLNGELFF
v_gene: TRBV30
d_gene: NA
abundance: NA
j_gene: TRBJ2-2

CDR3nt: TGTGCCAGCACGACAGCCAGGGCGGGGGAGACCCAGTACTTC
CDR3aa: CASTTARAGETQYF
v_gene: TRBV28
d_gene: NA
abundance: NA
j_gene: TRBJ2-5

CDR3nt: TGTGCCAGCATCTCAGGGGCGGACAATGAGCAGTTCTTC
CDR3aa: CASISGADNEQFF
v_gene: TRBV2
d_gene: NA
abundance: medium-sized
j_gene: TRBJ2-1

CDR3nt: TGCGCCAGCAGCTTGGAGGGGACTAGAAGGTCGGATGAGCAGTTCTTC
CDR3aa: CASSLEGTRRSDEQFF
v_gene: TRBV5-1
d_gene: TRBD2
abundance: NA
j_gene: TRBJ2-1

CDR3nt: TGTGCCAGCAGCCCGGGACAGGTGGGGTCTAACTATGGCTACACCTTC
CDR3aa: CASSPGQVGSNYGYTF
v_gene: TRBV5-6
d_gene: TRBD1
abundance: NA
j_gene: TRBJ1-2

CDR3nt: TGCGCCAGCAGCCTAGACAACCGGGGGGCCAAAAACATTCAGTACTTC
CDR3aa: CASSLDNRGAKNIQYF
v_gene: TRBV5-1
d_gene: NA
abundance: once
j_gene: TRBJ2-4

CDR3nt: TGTGCCAGCAGTGAAGGGAGAGCTGGGGCCAACGTCCTGACTTTC
CDR3aa: CASSEGRAGANVLTF
v_gene: TRBV6-1
d_gene: NA
abundance: NA
j_gene: TRBJ2-6

CDR3nt: TGTGCCAGCAGCGTAGAGGACAGGGGTGAAGCTTTCTTT
CDR3aa: CASSVEDRGEAFF
v_gene: TRBV9
d_gene: TRBD1
abundance: NA
j_gene: TRBJ1-1